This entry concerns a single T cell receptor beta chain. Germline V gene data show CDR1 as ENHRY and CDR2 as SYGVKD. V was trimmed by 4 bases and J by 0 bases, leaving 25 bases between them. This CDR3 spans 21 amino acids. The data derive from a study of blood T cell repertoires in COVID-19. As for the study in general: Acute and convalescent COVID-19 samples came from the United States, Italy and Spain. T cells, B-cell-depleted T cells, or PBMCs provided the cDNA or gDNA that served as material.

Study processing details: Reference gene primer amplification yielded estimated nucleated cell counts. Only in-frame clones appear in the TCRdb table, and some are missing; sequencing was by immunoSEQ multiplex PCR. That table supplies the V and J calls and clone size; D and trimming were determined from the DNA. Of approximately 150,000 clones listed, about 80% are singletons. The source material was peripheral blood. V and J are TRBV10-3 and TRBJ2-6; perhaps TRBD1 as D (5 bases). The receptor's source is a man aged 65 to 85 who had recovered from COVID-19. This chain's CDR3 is CAISGGKGAQTLFSGANVLTF. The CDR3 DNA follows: TGTGCCATCAGTGGGGGCAAAGGTGCACAGACCCTGTTCTCTGGGGCCAACGTCCTGACTTTC.